The rows below give T cell receptor beta chains drawn from one sample of a study of cytomegalovirus exposure and HLA in healthy donors. Some clones are missing from TCRdb's copy, which holds only in-frame ones; the method was immunoSEQ multiplex PCR. Among roughly 170,000 clones listed, about 80% were seen once. Sequenced sample: PBMCs. The origin of the receptors is a young man in good health and CMV-seropositive. Each CDR3 is given without its conserved first and last residue.

v_call,j_call,cdr3_aa
TRBV18,TRBJ2-7,ASSLGTGDSYEQY
TRBV27,TRBJ2-5,ASSSGTSGGPGQETQY
TRBV5-1,TRBJ2-2,ASSLEQANTGELF
TRBV9,TRBJ1-2,ASSVAPRHGYT
TRBV19,TRBJ2-7,ASSAGTPSYEQY
TRBV5-4,TRBJ2-3,ASSLMRVAGVNTQY
TRBV13,TRBJ1-2,ASSSGGSYGYT
TRBV2,TRBJ1-1,ASHQGDGTEAF
TRBV5-1,TRBJ1-6,ASSLGEGAGSPLH
TRBV12-5,TRBJ2-7,ASGLSREQY
TRBV25-1,TRBJ1-1,ASSEGQGMNTEAF
TRBV19,TRBJ2-1,ASTPPRLAGTYNEQF
TRBV5-3,TRBJ1-5,ARSLSRDRVNQPQH
TRBV4-1,TRBJ2-2,ASSLPDTRGAGELF
TRBV7-9,TRBJ2-5,ASSSEGAYYQETQY
TRBV18,TRBJ1-1,ASSQSGGTEAF
TRBV4-2,TRBJ2-1,ASSQVGTSSISEQF
TRBV6-1,TRBJ1-6,ASSGTLRGSPLH
TRBV6-5,TRBJ2-7,ASSYTGGVMY
TRBV14,TRBJ2-7,ASSQGDFSGRRYEQY
TRBV6-5,TRBJ1-6,ASSYMGADSPLH
TRBV28,TRBJ1-4,ASSGPNEKLF
TRBV2,TRBJ2-7,ASSGQGRPDEQY
TRBV19,TRBJ1-2,ASSIGTNGYT
TRBV6-1,TRBJ2-2,ASGAANTGELF
TRBV18,TRBJ2-2,ASVGLAPSTGELF
TRBV6-5,TRBJ2-1,ASSYSNRNEQF
TRBV7-3,TRBJ2-7,ASSLGASGGRHYEQY
TRBV14,TRBJ2-5,ASSPLAGGRETQY
TRBV9,TRBJ2-1,ASSVSSSGGASYNEQF
TRBV4-1,TRBJ1-2,ASSPGEAVGYYGYT
TRBV5-1,TRBJ2-1,ASSLARNEQF
TRBV12-5,TRBJ1-2,ASGLRSGGYT
TRBV9,TRBJ1-2,ASSPGGVRYGYT
TRBV4-1,TRBJ2-3,ASSQKVGYLGESSTDTQY
TRBV14,TRBJ2-7,ASSPQRTGVSYEQY